This T cell receptor beta chain was observed in a study of OX40 agonist ivuxolimab in advanced cancers. Method: immunoSEQ multiplex PCR; TCRdb's copy keeps in-frame clones and lacks some. The table lists 71,000 or so clones, 91% of them singletons. The germline V and J ends were trimmed by 6 bases and 9 bases, with 18 bases remaining between them. Germline V gene lookup returns CDR1 SGHAT and CDR2 FQNNGV. The CDR3 contains 14 residues. The sequencing here drew on CD4+ or CD8+ T cells sorted from blood, taken in a trial of the OX40 agonist ivuxolimab. This receptor was identified in an adult with an advanced solid tumor such as melanoma, head and neck, liver or kidney cancer. This rearrangement joins TRBV11-2 to TRBJ2-4; D is undetermined. The chain's CDR3 is CASSPILQFAIQYF. The CDR3 nucleotides are TGTGCCAGCAGTCCTATTTTACAGTTCGCCATTCAGTACTTC.